This T cell receptor (beta chain) was obtained from a study of T cell repertoires in cytomegalovirus infection. Background on the study: CMV infection plus the matching HLA type was flagged by public TCR beta signatures.

The sample holds a few counts of this clonotype. The V and J ends lost 1 base and 4 bases respectively, with 18 bases between them. The CDR3 spans 17 residues. The germline V gene has CDR1 SGHVS and CDR2 FQNEAQ. Each CDR3 protein gets one entry after TCRdb re-called the reads with MiXCR. The sample yields 150,000 to 200,000 distinct CDR3 sequences, around an eighth seen once. The sequencing input was PBMCs. The V call is TRBV7-8, the J call TRBJ2-3; D perhaps matches TRBD2 (7 bases). This receptor was obtained from a human donor in good health (CMV status not recorded). Some clones in this sample may be carry-over from other donors' samples. The CDR3 loop is CASSLVVHGGLPDTQYF. For the CDR3, the DNA is TGTGCCAGCAGCTTAGTAGTGCACGGGGGGCTCCCAGATACGCAGTATTTT.